This TCR beta chain was found in a study of immune heterogeneity within non-small cell lung tumors. Each sample used around 600 ng of genomic DNA from bulk tumor tissue. Several far-apart biopsies were taken per primary tumor during surgery. Their non-small cell lung cancer was newly diagnosed and untreated, and the patients underwent curative surgery. The donors had newly diagnosed non-small cell lung cancer and underwent surgery intended to cure it. Findings of the study overall: Identical dominant CDR3 beta clonotypes were found recurring across a patient's tumor sites, along with site-unique high-frequency clones. Local tumor mutational burden correlated moderately but significantly with local T-cell clonality (R 0.3 to 0.4). Largely different high-frequency T-cell receptor beta clonotypes were found between individual patients.

This clonotype has only a few counts. Its antigen is unidentified. It was with 32 V and 13 J primers that multiplex PCR amplified TCR beta CDR3. TCRdb passed the multiplex PCR reads through MiXCR, listing each CDR3 protein once. The repertoire has a few thousand distinct CDR3 sequences, roughly 24% of them found once; the top ten carry roughly 8%. This clonotype was sampled from a woman aged 60-75 years with non-small cell lung cancer. The sample comprised lung tumor tissue.

CDR3 sequence reads: CSARVGGTGELFF. CDR3 nucleotide sequence: TGCAGTGCTAGAGTGGGAGGGACCGGGGAGCTGTTTTTT. V is TRBV20-1 and J is TRBJ2-2, with TRBD2 matching 7 bases. The J segment lost 5 bases and the V segment lost 1 base, leaving 1 base of the junction unmatched. The CDR3 totals 13 residues. CDR1 is DFQATT and CDR2 is SNEGSKA in the germline V gene (reference sequence).